Included here is one TCR beta chain sequence, with context. Its target is unknown. MiXCR, applied by TCRdb to the RT-PCR reads, yields one record per CDR3 protein. Altogether approximately 500,000 distinct CDR3 sequences are present, around 13% being singletons, with the ten largest covering around 13%. The CDR3 extends over 14 amino acids. Trimming left V 2 bases short and J 0 bases short, with 6 bases between. CDR1 and CDR2 from the germline V gene are SNHLY and FYNNEI. This record comes from a study of response to subunit inactivated influenza vaccine. Regarding the study as a whole: Authors suggested that a seasonal influenza vaccination recruits few new T cells each time.

This sequence was found in a man in his fifties or sixties who received an inactivated influenza vaccine. The gene calls are TRBV2 and TRBJ2-3; D is ambiguous. This specimen consisted of PBMCs from blood, obtained roughly 47 days after vaccination. CDR3 amino acids: CASSEWVSTDTQYF. The CDR3 DNA is TGTGCCAGCAGTGAATGGGTTAGCACAGATACGCAGTATTTT. The entire variable domain, with the rest obtained from reference TRBV2 and TRBJ2-3, is as follows: EPEVTQTPSHQVTQMGQEVILRCVPISNHLYFYWYRQILGQKVEFLVSFYNNEISEKSEIFDDQFSVERPDGSNFTLKIRSTKLEDSAMYFCASSEWVSTDTQYFGPGTRLTVL.